One sample yielded the 24 T cell receptor beta chains listed below, sequenced in a study of radiotherapy plus CTLA-4 blockade in lung cancer. Data came from immunoSEQ multiplex PCR; TCRdb stores just in-frame clones and leaves some out. The sample has just under 60,000 clones, 70% to 80% seen once. Sequenced material: peripheral blood, taken from a patient treated with radiotherapy plus ipilimumab. The receptors were sampled from a human donor with non-small cell lung cancer who had a partial response to radiotherapy plus ipilimumab.

This clone was detected a few times. The V gene is TRBV4-2, the J gene TRBJ1-6; no clear D gene. The CDR3 sequence is 15 residues long. Deletions cut 5 bases from V and 5 bases from J, with 13 bases between. CDR1 and CDR2 (germline): LGHNA, YNFKEQ. CDR3 bases: TGTGCCAGCAGCTTGAGCGAAGCAGATAATTCACCCCTCCACTTT. Its translation: CASSLSEADNSPLHF.

This chain joins TRBV15 and TRBJ2-3, with 10 positions matching TRBD2. Looked up from germline, CDR1 is LNHNV and CDR2 is YYDKDF (reference sequence). This CDR3 has 16 amino acids. The J segment lost 4 bases and the V segment lost 1 base, leaving 5 bases of the junction unmatched. CDR3 coding DNA: TGTGCCACCAGCAGAGGGTCTAGCGGGGGCCCAGATACGCAGTATTTT. Amino acid sequence: CATSRGSSGGPDTQYF.

J is TRBJ1-6 and V is TRBV4-1; 8 bases align to TRBD1. The CDR3 spans 15 residues. The junction had 6 bases not matched to a gene; V was cut back by 4 bases and J by 7 bases. The germline gives CDR1 MGHRA, CDR2 YSYEKL. The CDR3 region is CASSPRTGLNSPLHF. The CDR3 nucleotides read TGCGCCAGCAGCCCCCGGACAGGGCTGAATTCACCCCTCCACTTT.

This clone came up once. This chain joins TRBV13 and TRBJ2-2; no clear D gene. The CDR3 has 13 amino acids. Germline CDR1 PRHDT, CDR2 FYEKMQ (reference sequence). V was clipped by 5 bases and J by 7 bases, with 11 bases between them. CDR3 protein: CASSLTRLGELFF. The CDR3 DNA reads as TGTGCCAGCAGCCTGACACGCCTCGGGGAGCTGTTTTTT.

This clone was counted only a few times. The gene calls are TRBV6-1 and TRBJ1-4; 8 bases map to TRBD1. The CDR3 loop spans 14 amino acids. From germline, CDR1 is MNHNS and CDR2 SASEGT. Trimming took 4 bases from V and 8 from J; bases not matched to a gene: 6. For the CDR3, the DNA is TGTGCCAGCAGTGGCCAGGGGGCCGGGGAAAAACTGTTTTTT. Its translation: CASSGQGAGEKLFF.

This sequence joins TRBV25-1 and TRBJ2-7; 8 bases are a match to TRBD1. Per germline, CDR1 MGHDK and CDR2 SYGVNS. The length of the CDR3 is 15 residues. V trimming: 1 base; J trimming: 4 bases; junction bases outside the gene matches: 6. The CDR3 nucleotides read TGTGCCAGCAGTGAATCCCGGACAGGGAGGTACGAGCAGTACTTC. It codes for CASSESRTGRYEQYF.

The CDR3: CASSPGGGGGGNQPQHF. CDR3 DNA: TGTGCCAGCAGCCCGGGGGGGGGAGGGGGCGGCAATCAGCCCCAGCATTTT. This chain uses TRBV9 with TRBJ1-5, with 7 bases fitting TRBD1. The ends lost 4 bases at V and 2 bases at J; junction bases unmatched: 12. This CDR3 region has 17 residues. The germline CDR1 and CDR2 sequences are SGDLS and YYNGEE.

The rearrangement joins TRBV5-4 to TRBJ2-1; a possible D gene is TRBD2 (6 bases). V lost 4 bases and J lost 8, with 13 bases in between. This CDR3 has 13 amino acids. Germline V gene sequence: CDR1 SGHNT, CDR2 YYREEE (reference sequence). The CDR3 here is CASSQTSVHEQFF. Written as DNA, the CDR3 is TGTGCCAGCAGCCAGACTAGTGTCCATGAGCAGTTCTTC.

The gene calls are TRBV7-3 and TRBJ2-2; D gene uncertain. With 0 bases removed from V and 4 bases from J, the gap between germline ends came to 3 bases. This CDR3 is built from 13 residues. The germline V gene encodes CDR1 SGHTA and CDR2 FQGTGA. The CDR3 is CASSLTLTGELFF. The DNA for the CDR3 is TGTGCCAGCAGCTTAACTCTCACCGGGGAGCTGTTTTTT.

The chain recombines TRBV18 with TRBJ2-7; a weak D match, TRBD2 (6 bases). Per germline, CDR1 KGHSH and CDR2 LQKENI. V dropped 3 bases and J dropped 2 bases, with 8 bases sitting between them. CDR3 length: 13 residues. CDR3 residues: CASSPPGAYEQYF. The CDR3 region has the DNA TGTGCCAGCTCACCTCCGGGAGCCTACGAGCAGTACTTC.

The sample holds a few counts of this clone. V is TRBV18 and J is TRBJ1-2; D unresolved. CDR1 and CDR2 from the germline V gene are KGHSH and LQKENI. Trimming removed 0 bases from V and 0 bases from J, with 8 bases in between. This CDR3 contains 15 residues. Written as DNA, the CDR3 is TGTGCCAGCTCACCACCGTTGTTAGCTAACTATGGCTACACCTTC. Its translation: CASSPPLLANYGYTF.

V and J are TRBV5-1 and TRBJ1-6; the D gene is possibly TRBD1 (6 bases). The CDR3 runs 16 residues. The germline V and J ends were trimmed by 3 bases and 0 bases, with 10 bases remaining between them. The germline V gene encodes CDR1 SGHRS and CDR2 YFSETQ. The CDR3 bases are TGCGCCAGCAGCTGGGGGCAGAGCTCCTATAATTCACCCCTCCACTTT. The encoded protein is CASSWGQSSYNSPLHF.

Only one count was recorded for this clone. V gene TRBV5-1 combines with J gene TRBJ1-6; perhaps TRBD1 as D (5 bases). V gave up 1 base and J gave up 9 bases, with 17 bases separating them. The CDR3 totals 16 residues. CDR1 is SGHRS, CDR2 YFSETQ, per germline. CDR3 nucleotide sequence: TGCGCCAGCAGCTTGATCTTGGGGCAGGGAGGTTCACCCCTCCACTTT. As protein: CASSLILGQGGSPLHF.

V and J are TRBV29-1 and TRBJ2-1; 7 bases align to TRBD2. With 6 bases clipped from V and 0 bases from J, the junction kept 5 bases outside the gene matches. Germline assignment: CDR1 SQVTM and CDR2 ANQGSEA. CDR3 length equals 14 residues. Written as DNA, the CDR3 is TGCAGCGTCGGCGGGGGAACCTCCTACAATGAGCAGTTCTTC. It yields the protein CSVGGGTSYNEQFF.

This sequence joins TRBV19 and TRBJ2-5; the match to TRBD1 covers 7 bases. The CDR3 spans 17 residues. Looked up from germline, CDR1 is LNHDA and CDR2 is SQIVND (reference sequence). The ends lost 5 bases at V and 3 bases at J; junction bases unmatched: 15. The CDR3 loop reads CASSPEGRGWVEETQYF. DNA of the CDR3: TGTGCCAGTAGTCCCGAGGGCAGGGGGTGGGTAGAAGAGACCCAGTACTTC.

The CDR3 coding sequence is TGTGCCAGCAGCGTAGACGGGCCGGGACAGGGATACACCGGGGAGCTGTTTTTT. Its translation is CASSVDGPGQGYTGELFF. The chain employs TRBV9 and TRBJ2-2; 9 bases agree with TRBD1. J lost 3 bases, V lost 0 bases, and 9 bases had no gene match. CDR1 is SGDLS, CDR2 YYNGEE, per germline. The CDR3 runs 18 residues.

The gene calls are TRBV27 and TRBJ2-7, with 8 positions matching TRBD2. Germline V lookup: CDR1 MNHEY, CDR2 SMNVEV (reference sequence). J was trimmed by 5 bases and V by 10 bases; bases with no gene match: 13. This CDR3 spans 14 amino acids. The chain's CDR3 is CATRTGGGLDEQYF. The CDR3 bases are TGTGCCACCCGTACGGGGGGGGGCCTCGACGAGCAGTACTTC.

This clone was recorded a few times. J is TRBJ2-7 and V is TRBV28; D may be TRBD2 (6 bases). CDR1 and CDR2 (germline): MDHEN, SYDVKM. The CDR3 loop spans 15 amino acids. With 8 bases removed from V and 0 bases from J, the gap between germline ends came to 17 bases. The CDR3 coding sequence is TGTGCCAGCTGTTGGGGTAGCGGTAGCTCCTACGAGCAGTACTTC. Residues: CASCWGSGSSYEQYF.

V and J are TRBV7-9 and TRBJ1-5, with D unresolved. The length of the CDR3 is 15 residues. CDR1 is SEHNR, CDR2 FQNEAQ, per germline (reference sequence). V was cut by 2 bases and J by 4 bases, with 12 bases left in between. The CDR3 nucleotides are TGTGCCAGCAGCTTACAAGGAGGACCGAATCAGCCCCAGCATTTT. It codes for CASSLQGGPNQPQHF.

This sequence joins TRBV6-1 and TRBJ2-3; the match to TRBD1 covers 11 bases. Germline loops: CDR1 MNHNS, CDR2 SASEGT. The CDR3 totals 15 residues. The V segment lost 6 bases and the J segment 5 bases; nucleotides outside the gene matches: 7. The CDR3 is CASRGAGTGGDTQYF. The CDR3 DNA reads TGTGCCAGCAGGGGGGCCGGGACAGGGGGAGATACGCAGTATTTT.

This clone was observed a single time. The J gene is TRBJ1-3, the V gene TRBV28; D unclear. In germline, CDR1 is MDHEN, CDR2 SYDVKM. Deletions cut 6 bases from V and 4 bases from J, with 13 bases between. The CDR3 consists of 14 residues. The CDR3 protein is CASRADPPGNTIYF. The CDR3 nucleotides read TGTGCCAGCAGGGCGGATCCACCAGGAAACACCATATATTTT.

J is TRBJ2-3 and V is TRBV10-3; D perhaps matches TRBD2 (5 bases). Germline V lookup: CDR1 ENHRY, CDR2 SYGVKD. The CDR3 loop spans 15 amino acids. V lost 6 bases and J 0 bases, leaving 13 bases between the germline ends. The DNA for the CDR3 is TGTGCCATCAGGAAGAGCGGAGTGAGCACAGATACGCAGTATTTT. This sequence encodes CAIRKSGVSTDTQYF.

This CDR3 is CASSLGQGTYEQYF. CDR3 in DNA: TGTGCCAGCAGCTTAGGACAGGGAACCTACGAGCAGTACTTC. The V and J genes are TRBV7-9 and TRBJ2-7; 7 nucleotides align to TRBD1. This CDR3 contains 14 residues. In germline, CDR1 is SEHNR, CDR2 FQNEAQ (reference sequence). The V segment lost 1 base and the J segment 2 bases; nucleotides outside the gene matches: 2.

There are a few counts of this clone. The gene calls are TRBV23-1 and TRBJ1-1, with D unclear. TRBV23-1 is designated an ORF whose function remains uncertain. There are 16 residues in the CDR3. The V gene lost 6 bases and the J gene lost 1 base, with 18 bases spanning the gap. CDR3 sequence reads: CASRAHSTRGNTEAFF. The CDR3, as DNA: TGCGCCAGCAGGGCCCACTCAACGCGGGGGAACACTGAAGCTTTCTTT.